The present entry profiles one TCR beta chain with its context. What it binds is not known. The data originate from a study of T-cell reconstitution after alpha-beta-depleted transplantation in children. Notes on the study in general: A year had passed since transplant, and T-cell counts and diversity by then came mostly from newly produced T cells. Reported findings indicate that, about two months after transplant, alpha-beta T cells came from several hundred expanded clones, which were derived from non-depleted graft cells.

Germline V lookup: CDR1 MNHEY, CDR2 SMNVEV (reference sequence). The CDR3 contains 18 residues. The J segment lost 1 base and the V segment lost 5 bases, leaving 13 bases of the junction unmatched. Preparation of the TCRbeta library involved a method that used unique molecular identifiers. TCRdb re-called the PCR reads through MiXCR, storing one row per CDR3 protein. Of about 440,000 distinct CDR3 sequences listed, approximately 42% are singletons. This material consisted of PBMCs, taken before TCRalphabeta/CD19-depleted stem cell transplant. The TCR sequence derives from a girl aged 2 to 9 with aplastic anemia, due to receive a stem cell transplant. The rearrangement joins TRBV27 to TRBJ2-1; 8 nucleotides agree with TRBD2. Here the CDR3 DNA reads TGTGCCAGCAGTGGAGGGAGCGGGGGCCTCCCTTCCTACAATGAGCAGTTCTTC. As protein: CASSGGSGGLPSYNEQFF.